This T cell receptor beta chain is drawn from a study of T-cell memory formation after mild COVID-19. V lost 7 bases to trimming and J lost 7 bases, with 16 bases between them. Germline CDR1 reads LNHDA; CDR2 reads SQIVND (reference sequence). The CDR3 extends over 14 amino acids. MiXCR, run by TCRdb on the 5' RACE reads, gives a single entry per CDR3 protein. The table has roughly 170,000 distinct CDR3 sequences, roughly 20% seen once; the top ten hold 3% to 4%. Sequenced input: PBMCs or a T cell subset sorted from them (not recorded which). The chain has TRBV19 and TRBJ2-2; a possible D gene is TRBD1 (6 bases). This TCR was sampled from a man aged 18 to 30 who had mild COVID-19 (a few samples of this study predate the infection). Cell type and time point are not known. The chain's CDR3 is CASTWTDPSGELFF. CDR3 bases: TGTGCCAGTACTTGGACAGACCCCAGCGGGGAGCTGTTTTTT.